This TCR beta chain originates from a study of blood T cell repertoires in COVID-19 (dated by TCRdb to about 2020). General notes on the study: Samples covering the acute and convalescent phases of COVID-19 were provided by collaborators in the United States, Italy and Spain. The material from the prospective study consisted of cDNA or gDNA derived from T cells, B-cell-depleted T cells, or PBMCs. Subjects who had been exposed to COVID-19, were actively infected with it, or had recovered from it provided the deeply sampled blood TCRbeta repertoires that made up the dataset. A freely available public database, intended as a resource for researchers studying the immune response to SARS-CoV-2, is where the repertoires were released. The samples were drawn from two sources: the first 160 participants of the ongoing ImmuneRACE study, and 1,254 subjects contributed by 6 global collaborators. A de-identified subject ID, COVID-19 status, age in years and sex were almost always included in the sample metadata. Where available, HLA class I and class II types were taken from metadata supplied by the sample provider and were not determined by assay-based typing. Broad study findings and their caveats: Clinical and demographic metadata were provided uncurated, with the amount varying by source and participant.

Regarding this clone: This clone's antigen is unknown. One base away there is no much larger clone; base qualities are not given. This sample also contains other DNA sequences that code for the same CDR3.

V loses 2 bases at its end and J loses 1 base; junction bases beyond the gene matches: 1. The germline V gene gives CDR1 as MDHEN and CDR2 as SYDVKM. Inclusive of the bounding cysteine and phenylalanine, the CDR3 is 15 residues long. Solely the CDR3 DNA is kept, with 45 bases framed from the first base. Participants in the prospective study were aged about 18 to 95 years, lived in 20 to 25 United States geographic areas, and enrolled through a virtual design. In the prospective study, cohorts were assigned on the basis of participant-reported clinical history obtained from a screening survey and a study questionnaire. For ImmuneRACE Cohort 3, a participant was defined as recovered based on two consecutive negative NP/OP PCR tests, clearance by a healthcare professional, or resolution of symptoms. In the prospective study, mobile phlebotomists collected whole blood, serum and a nasopharyngeal or oropharyngeal swab from each participant. Prospective study participants could optionally give additional blood draws and questionnaires over a roughly two-month period. Before DNA extraction, prospective study blood samples were shipped either frozen or at room temperature.

The immunoSEQ Assay, a bias-controlled multiplex PCR, was used to amplify TCRbeta CDR3 regions from genomic DNA. The authors' analysis ran thus. The number of nucleated cells in each sample was estimated by amplification of reference gene primers within the assay. To quantify the absolute abundance of each unique TCRbeta CDR3 rearrangement, sequence reads were collapsed and filtered. For each sample, productive Simpson clonality was calculated by taking the square root of Simpson's diversity index across productive rearrangements. TCRdb re-hosts the immuneACCESS table, in-frame sequences only. Its copies lack some clones; in the studies checked, an unresolved V gene accounts for under half of them, and the cause for the rest is not known. V and J calls plus clone size are reproduced from that table; the DNA served to infer D and trimming. The sample records roughly 250,000 clones, over 75% of which are singletons. In total, the top ten clones hold less than 2.5% of the sample.

Input material: PBMCs or T cells enriched from blood (not recorded which). The TCR sequence derives from a young woman who had recovered from COVID-19. The chain is made from TRBV28 and TRBJ2-5; 10 junctional bases match TRBD2. CDR3 protein: CASSLASGGQETQYF. The nucleotide sequence reads TGTGCCAGCAGTTTAGCTAGCGGGGGCCAAGAGACCCAGTACTTC.